This TCR beta chain was sequenced in a study of identical twins. Study outcomes and limitations: Twin-shared out-of-frame alpha sequences showed excess low generation probability.

With template switching, a universal primer site was added, and the cDNA carried unique molecular identifiers. One entry per CDR3 protein results from TCRdb running MiXCR on the 5' RACE reads. The table lists 200,000 to 300,000 distinct CDR3 sequences, under 12% of them singletons, with 9% to 10% in the top ten. This clonotype turned up a few times. The antigen is unknown. The CDR3 extends over 15 amino acids. The J segment lost 6 bases and the V segment lost 4 bases, leaving 7 bases of the junction unmatched. Germline V gives CDR1 MNHEY, CDR2 SMNVEV (reference sequence). Material: memory T cells sorted from blood. This clonotype was sampled from a man in his fifties or sixties in good health. The chain is built from TRBV27 and TRBJ2-2, with 8 bases matching TRBD1. The CDR3 protein is CASSSQTGVPGELFF. The CDR3 coding sequence is TGTGCCAGCAGTTCCCAGACAGGGGTTCCCGGGGAGCTGTTTTTT.